This T cell receptor (beta chain) stems from a study of cytomegalovirus exposure and HLA in healthy donors. Overall study: T cells numbering around 190 million yielded more than 95 million unique TCR beta sequences in an earlier analysis.

Study-level results: In a later analysis, common viral pathogens appeared linked to several of the most significant clusters. It was taken for granted in presence/absence analyses that sequencing depth across donors was roughly uniform.

Notes on this clone: As yet, its antigen is unknown. This sample also contains other DNA sequences that code for the same CDR3.

13 Jbeta primers and 60 Vbeta primers were used for the PCR. Libraries were prepared by immunoSEQ multiplex PCR; TCRdb keeps only in-frame clonotypes and omits some of them. The sample includes 90,000 to 120,000 clones, around 85% seen only once; the top ten take 2% to 2.5%. Sequencing input: PBMCs. This TCR derives from a man aged 25 to 40 in good health and CMV-seronegative.

The CDR3 protein is CASSPPGMNTEAFF. DNA for the CDR3: TGTGCCAGCAGCCCTCCAGGGATGAACACTGAAGCTTTCTTT. The genes are TRBV14 and TRBJ1-1; D might be TRBD1 (5 bases). CDR1 and CDR2 from the germline V gene are SGHDN and FVKESK. V dropped 4 bases and J dropped 0 bases, with 9 bases sitting between them. The CDR3 has 14 residues.